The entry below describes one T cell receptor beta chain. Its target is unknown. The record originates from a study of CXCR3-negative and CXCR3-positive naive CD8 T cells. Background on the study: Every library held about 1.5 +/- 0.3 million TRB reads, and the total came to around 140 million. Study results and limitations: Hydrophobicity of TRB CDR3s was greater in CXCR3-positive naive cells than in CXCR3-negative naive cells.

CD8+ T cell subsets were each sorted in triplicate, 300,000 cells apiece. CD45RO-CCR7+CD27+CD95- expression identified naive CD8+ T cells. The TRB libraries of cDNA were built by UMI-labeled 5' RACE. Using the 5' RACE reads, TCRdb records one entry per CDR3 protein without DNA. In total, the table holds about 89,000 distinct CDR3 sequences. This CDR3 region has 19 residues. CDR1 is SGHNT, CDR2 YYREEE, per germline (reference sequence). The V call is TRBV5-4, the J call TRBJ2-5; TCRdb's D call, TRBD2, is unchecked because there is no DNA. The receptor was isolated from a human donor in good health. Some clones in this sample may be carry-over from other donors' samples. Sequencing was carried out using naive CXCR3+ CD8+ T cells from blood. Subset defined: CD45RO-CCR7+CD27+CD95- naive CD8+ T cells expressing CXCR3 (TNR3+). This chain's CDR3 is CASSSAFADSGGARETQYF. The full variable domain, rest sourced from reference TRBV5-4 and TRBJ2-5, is ETGVTQSPTHLIKTRGQQVTLRCSSQSGHNTVSWYQQALGQGPQFIFQYYREEENGRGNFPPRFSGLQFPNYSSELNVNALELDDSALYLCASSSAFADSGGARETQYFGPGTRLLVL.